This T cell receptor (beta chain) was retrieved from a study of radiation and T cells in renal cell carcinoma. The assay was immunoSEQ multiplex PCR, and TCRdb's table has in-frame clones only and misses some. The sample includes 130,000 to 150,000 clones, around 88% of them seen just once. V lost 4 bases and J lost 4; bases outside the gene matches: 7. The CDR3 is 14 residues long. The germline gives CDR1 SGHNT, CDR2 YYREEE (reference sequence). Time point of the sample: blood 4 weeks post-SBRT, at nephrectomy. Described treatment: 15 Gy SBRT to primary tumor, nephrectomy 4 weeks later. The receptor's source is a woman in her forties or fifties with renal cell carcinoma. Sequenced here: blood, sampled from a patient whose treatment included radiotherapy and nephrectomy. This chain joins TRBV5-4 and TRBJ2-7; 8 nucleotides align to TRBD1. Here the CDR3 reads CASSTQTGEYEQYF. CDR3 in DNA: TGTGCCAGCAGCACCCAGACAGGGGAATACGAGCAGTACTTC.